This T cell receptor (beta chain) was sequenced for a study of siplizumab effects on memory and regulatory T cells. Study results and caveats: Among sequences traceable to unstimulated CD4+ memory cells, alloreactive ones were significantly reduced by siplizumab.

As for this clone: Its target is unknown.

Generated by immunoSEQ multiplex PCR, the TCRdb table keeps only in-frame clones and is missing some. Altogether about 100,000 clones are present, less than 95% being singletons, with the ten largest covering 1% to 1.5%. The origin of this receptor is a human donor in good health. The specimen sequenced was non-Treg CD4+ T cells sorted from blood.

CDR3 nucleotide sequence: TGTGCCAGCACGGGGGGCGCCACAGATACGCAGTATTTT. It specifies CASTGGATDTQYF. The chain combines TRBV28 with TRBJ2-3; D possibly corresponds to TRBD2 (7 bases). The CDR3 is made up of 13 amino acids. V was pared by 7 bases and J by 2 bases, with 10 bases between. Per germline, CDR1 MDHEN and CDR2 SYDVKM.